This passage covers 21 T cell receptor beta chains from one sample sequenced in a study of CD8 T cells in Susac syndrome. RNA was extracted with the RNeasy kit, and a quantity of roughly 0.45 to 1 ug was reverse transcribed using random hexamers. TCRdb independently ran MiXCR on the immunoSEQ multiplex PCR reads; one entry per CDR3 protein. The sample has about 21,000 distinct CDR3 sequences, approximately 93% seen once. The specimen sequenced was CD8+ T cells from PBMCs. The receptors come from a human donor in good health.

The V gene is TRBV11-2, the J gene TRBJ2-1; 9 positions match TRBD2. The CDR3 sequence is 14 residues long. CDR1 and CDR2 from the germline V gene are SGHAT and FQNNGV. V shed 7 bases and J 8 bases; nucleotides not matched to a gene: 9. CDR3: CASNAGGQQDEQFF. For the CDR3, the DNA is TGTGCCAGCAACGCGGGGGGGCAACAGGATGAGCAGTTCTTC.

The rearrangement joins TRBV4-3 to TRBJ2-3, with D possibly matching TRBD2 (7 bases). The CDR3 covers 19 residues. The ends were cut back, 0 bases at V and 3 bases at J, with 22 bases in the middle. CDR1 LGHNA and CDR2 YSLEER come from the germline V gene. The CDR3 loop is CASSQDWAGAKAPTDTQYF. CDR3 in DNA: TGCGCCAGCAGCCAAGATTGGGCGGGGGCAAAGGCACCAACAGATACGCAGTATTTT.

The genes are TRBV2 and TRBJ1-2; D remains unclear. V was cut by 0 bases and J by 13 bases, with 9 bases left in between. This CDR3 has 11 amino acids. From germline, CDR1 is SNHLY and CDR2 FYNNEI. The CDR3 bases are TGTGCCAGCAGTGAAGCGCTCCTTTTCACCTTC. Translation gives CASSEALLFTF.

This clonotype was counted once. This chain joins TRBV2 and TRBJ1-6; no firm D call. Between the trimmed V and J ends, which lost 11 bases and 3 bases, there was a span of 11 bases. From germline, CDR1 is SNHLY and CDR2 FYNNEI. The CDR3 runs 13 residues. Here the CDR3 DNA reads TGTGCCGTCGTGGAGGGCTATAATTCACCCCTCCACTTT. As protein: CAVVEGYNSPLHF.

The chain is built from TRBV4-3 and TRBJ1-3; D uncertain. This CDR3 is 17 amino acids long. Germline V gene data show CDR1 as LGHNA and CDR2 as YSLEER. Trimming left V 0 bases short and J 0 bases short, with 12 bases between. CDR3 nucleotide sequence: TGCGCCAGCAGCCAAGATCGGGTCTCCAACTCTGGAAACACCATATATTTT. This gives the protein CASSQDRVSNSGNTIYF.

This rearrangement joins TRBV7-9 to TRBJ1-2; 7 bases are a match to TRBD1. This CDR3 is 17 amino acids long. Losses at the gene ends were 5 bases for V and 4 bases for J; bases not matched to a gene: 16. Germline V gene lookup returns CDR1 SEHNR and CDR2 FQNEAQ (reference sequence). The CDR3 is CASSTDRALMIPYGYTF. In nucleotides, the CDR3 is TGTGCCAGCAGCACCGACAGGGCCCTCATGATCCCCTATGGCTACACCTTC.

The gene calls are TRBV29-1 and TRBJ2-7, with 8 nucleotides matching TRBD1. This CDR3 is built from 11 residues. V shed 7 bases, J shed 5 bases, and the junction held 4 bases outside the gene matches. Germline assignment: CDR1 SQVTM and CDR2 ANQGSEA. CDR3 amino acids: CSGGQGHEQYF. The CDR3 nucleotides are TGCAGCGGAGGACAGGGTCACGAGCAGTACTTC.

The V gene is TRBV20-1, the J gene TRBJ2-7; D is possibly TRBD2 (6 bases). The CDR3 loop spans 15 amino acids. Trimming took off 6 bases at V and 0 bases at J, with 18 bases between the two ends. Germline values: CDR1 DFQATT, CDR2 SNEGSKA (reference sequence). As DNA, the CDR3 is TGCAGTGCCCGGCTTAGCGGTGAAAGCTCCTACGAGCAGTACTTC. Its protein is CSARLSGESSYEQYF.

This clonotype was observed a single time. This chain connects TRBV2 to TRBJ2-7, with TRBD1 identical over 10 bases. The CDR3 runs 14 residues. Trimming at V came to 10 bases and at J to 2 bases, leaving 8 bases not matched to a gene. Germline values: CDR1 SNHLY, CDR2 FYNNEI. The CDR3 DNA reads TGTGCCACCAACTTCGGGACAGGGGCCTACGAGCAGTACTTC. Translation gives CATNFGTGAYEQYF.

The chain has TRBV6-5 and TRBJ1-2, with no clear D. Germline values: CDR1 MNHEY, CDR2 SVGAGI. V shed 5 bases and J shed 1 base, with 8 bases lying between them. CDR3 length: 13 residues. The CDR3 DNA is TGTGCCAGCAGTCCCGACATTAACTATGGCTACACCTTC. Protein: CASSPDINYGYTF.

This clonotype was observed once. The chain employs TRBV7-9 and TRBJ2-7, with 10 bases lining up with TRBD1. The CDR3 runs to 16 residues. The germline V gene has CDR1 SEHNR and CDR2 FQNEAQ (reference sequence). The V and J ends lost 2 bases and 2 bases, in that order; junction bases with no gene match: 6. In nucleotides, the CDR3 is TGTGCCAGCAGCTTATCCCGGGACAGGGGTACCTACGAGCAGTACTTC. Its translation: CASSLSRDRGTYEQYF. Using reference TRBV7-9 and TRBJ2-7 for the parts outside the CDR3, the full variable domain is DTGVSQNPRHKITKRGQNVTFRCDPISEHNRLYWYRQTLGQGPEFLTYFQNEAQLEKSRLLSDRFSAERPKGSFSTLEIQRTEQGDSAMYLCASSLSRDRGTYEQYFGPGTRLTVT.

The chain has TRBV7-9 and TRBJ2-1; tentative D call: TRBD2 (5 bases). Germline V lookup: CDR1 SEHNR, CDR2 FQNEAQ (reference sequence). The V gene lost 3 bases and the J gene lost 3 bases, with 9 bases spanning the gap. The CDR3 is made up of 14 amino acids. CDR3 protein: CASSFPGNYNEQFF. The DNA of the CDR3 is TGTGCCAGCAGCTTTCCCGGGAACTACAATGAGCAGTTCTTC. Full variable domain (missing parts from reference TRBV7-9 and TRBJ2-1): DTGVSQNPRHKITKRGQNVTFRCDPISEHNRLYWYRQTLGQGPEFLTYFQNEAQLEKSRLLSDRFSAERPKGSFSTLEIQRTEQGDSAMYLCASSFPGNYNEQFFGPGTRLTVL.

This chain uses TRBV5-1 with TRBJ1-1; 8 nucleotides match TRBD1. CDR3 length: 14 residues. Germline CDR1 SGHRS, CDR2 YFSETQ. V lost 0 bases to trimming and J lost 4 bases; unmatched junction nucleotides: 2. The CDR3 sequence: CASSLGQGLTEAFF. The CDR3 DNA reads as TGCGCCAGCAGCTTGGGACAGGGGCTCACTGAAGCTTTCTTT.

V is TRBV6-6 and J is TRBJ2-1; no definite D call. This CDR3 comprises 14 residues. CDR1 is MNHNY, CDR2 SVGAGI, per germline (reference sequence). V was trimmed by 4 bases and J by 1 base, leaving 8 bases between them. In nucleotides, the CDR3 is TGTGCCAGCAGTTCCGGGCAGTCCTACAATGAGCAGTTCTTC. Its protein product is CASSSGQSYNEQFF.

The chain couples TRBV25-1 to TRBJ1-5; D uncertain. V gave up 7 bases and J gave up 6 bases, with 7 bases separating them. CDR1 and CDR2 (germline): MGHDK, SYGVNS. The CDR3 totals 11 residues. The CDR3 coding sequence is TGTGCCAGCACTATTCGTCAGCCCCAGCATTTT. It translates to CASTIRQPQHF.

The gene calls are TRBV27 and TRBJ2-7, with 8 bases matching TRBD1. Looked up from germline, CDR1 is MNHEY and CDR2 is SMNVEV (reference sequence). Trimming took 4 bases from V and 5 from J; bases not matched to a gene: 10. This CDR3 is built from 15 residues. CDR3 sequence: CASSSKTGVSHEQYF. In DNA, the CDR3 is TGTGCCAGCAGTTCGAAGACAGGGGTCTCGCACGAGCAGTACTTC.

The chain combines TRBV12-3 or TRBV12-4 with TRBJ2-5; D remains ambiguous. The CDR3 loop spans 11 amino acids. The ends were cut back, 1 base at V and 4 bases at J, with 1 base in the middle. The DNA of the CDR3 is TGTGCCAGCAGTTTAGGAGAGACCCAGTACTTC. This codes for CASSLGETQYF.

The genes are TRBV5-6 and TRBJ2-1, with TRBD1 matching 8 bases. J was trimmed by 6 bases and V by 0 bases; bases with no gene match: 2. The CDR3 runs 14 residues. Germline CDR1 SGHDT, CDR2 YYEEEE. CDR3 protein: CASSLAQGGNEQFF. CDR3 coding DNA: TGTGCCAGCAGCTTGGCACAGGGGGGCAATGAGCAGTTCTTC.

The chain is built from TRBV27 and TRBJ2-3, with 8 bases lining up with TRBD2. CDR1 is MNHEY and CDR2 is SMNVEV in the germline V gene (reference sequence). The CDR3 sequence is 14 residues long. With 6 bases clipped from V and 0 bases from J, the junction kept 2 bases outside the gene matches. CDR3 region: CASSRLASTDTQYF. CDR3 bases: TGTGCCAGCAGCCGACTAGCGAGCACAGATACGCAGTATTTT.

The chain joins TRBV29-1 to TRBJ2-5; 12 bases match TRBD2. This CDR3 region has 18 residues. The germline V gene encodes CDR1 SQVTM and CDR2 ANQGSEA. The ends lost 6 bases at V and 0 bases at J; junction bases unmatched: 14. The CDR3, as DNA: TGCAGCGTCTACGGGACTAGCGGGTCCTACTCGTACCAAGAGACCCAGTACTTC. It translates to CSVYGTSGSYSYQETQYF.

This clonotype has a single count. This chain uses TRBV7-9 with TRBJ1-1; TRBD1 might be the D (6 bases). The CDR3 is made up of 16 amino acids. Germline V lookup: CDR1 SEHNR, CDR2 FQNEAQ (reference sequence). Trimming pared 2 bases from V and 4 bases from J, leaving 17 bases between. This CDR3 is CASSLPTQGFGTEAFF. For the CDR3, the DNA is TGTGCCAGCAGCTTACCTACACAGGGTTTTGGCACTGAAGCTTTCTTT.